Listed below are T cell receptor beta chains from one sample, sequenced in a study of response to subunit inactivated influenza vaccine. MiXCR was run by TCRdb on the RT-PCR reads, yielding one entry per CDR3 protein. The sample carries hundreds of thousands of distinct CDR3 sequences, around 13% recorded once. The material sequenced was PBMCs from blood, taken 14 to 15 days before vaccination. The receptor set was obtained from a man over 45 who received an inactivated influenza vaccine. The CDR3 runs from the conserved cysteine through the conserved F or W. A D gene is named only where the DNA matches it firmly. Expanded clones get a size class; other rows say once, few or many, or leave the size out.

CASSRQISYEQYF	TGTGCCAGCAGTCGACAGATCTCCTACGAGCAGTACTTC	TRBJ2-7	few	.	TRBV12-3/TRBV12-4
CASSLWGLDTQYF	TGTGCCAGCAGCTTATGGGGTTTGGATACGCAGTATTTT	TRBJ2-3	.	.	TRBV7-2
CASSSQARGYTF	TGTGCCAGCAGTTCACAGGCTCGGGGCTACACCTTC	TRBJ1-2	many	.	TRBV6-5
CASSRGTGQQETQYF	TGTGCCAGCAGTCGGGGGACAGGGCAGCAAGAGACCCAGTACTTC	TRBJ2-5	.	TRBD1	TRBV12-3/TRBV12-4
CASRSELGGRHYEQYF	TGTGCCAGCAGATCAGAGTTAGGCGGGAGGCACTACGAGCAGTACTTC	TRBJ2-7	.	TRBD2	TRBV4-2
CASSQAGRYNEQFF	TGCGCCAGCAGCCAAGCGGGCCGCTACAATGAGCAGTTCTTC	TRBJ2-1	.	.	TRBV4-3
CASSNGIYRGETQYF	TGTGCCAGCAGCAATGGGATATACAGGGGTGAGACCCAGTACTTC	TRBJ2-5	.	TRBD1	TRBV7-2
CASSLDGRTGELFF	TGTGCCAGCAGCTTAGACGGGAGAACCGGGGAGCTGTTTTTT	TRBJ2-2	few	.	TRBV7-2
CATTEDRTYEQYF	TGTGCCACCACTGAGGACAGAACCTACGAGCAGTACTTC	TRBJ2-7	.	.	TRBV15
CASSPLGGAWNTGELFF	TGTGCCAGCAGCCCCCTCGGGGGGGCCTGGAACACCGGGGAGCTGTTTTTT	TRBJ2-2	.	TRBD2	TRBV5-5
CASSPGLLYEQYF	TGTGCCAGCAGCCCGGGACTCCTCTACGAGCAGTACTTC	TRBJ2-7	many	.	TRBV9
CASSSTAGVQETQYF	TGTGCCAGCAGCTCCACGGCTGGGGTGCAAGAGACCCAGTACTTC	TRBJ2-5	.	.	TRBV7-2
CASSLADPGITDTQYF	TGTGCCAGCAGCTTAGCGGATCCGGGGATCACAGATACGCAGTATTTT	TRBJ2-3	.	.	TRBV7-8
CASSQDSHGAYEQFF	TGCGCCAGCAGCCAAGATTCCCATGGGGCTTATGAGCAGTTCTTC	TRBJ2-1	few	.	TRBV4-3
CASSSPISKETQYF	TGTGCCAGCAGTTCTCCCATTTCGAAAGAGACCCAGTACTTC	TRBJ2-5	few	.	TRBV28
CSVEDLESFGETQYF	TGCAGCGTTGAAGATCTAGAAAGTTTCGGGGAGACCCAGTACTTC	TRBJ2-5	few	.	TRBV29-1
CSVEGPYGYTF	TGCAGCGTTGAGGGTCCTTATGGCTACACCTTC	TRBJ1-2	few	.	TRBV29-1
CASNPGQATYEQYF	TGTGCCAGCAACCCGGGACAGGCCACGTACGAGCAGTACTTC	TRBJ2-7	few	TRBD1	TRBV2
CASSLSRDPNNEQFF	TGTGCCAGCAGCTTAAGTCGGGACCCGAACAATGAGCAGTTCTTC	TRBJ2-1	few	.	TRBV7-3
CASSLMGQGTNQPQHF	TGTGCCAGCAGCTTAATGGGACAGGGGACCAATCAGCCCCAGCATTTT	TRBJ1-5	.	TRBD1	TRBV7-2
CAISAGANTGELFF	TGTGCCATCAGTGCGGGCGCGAACACCGGGGAGCTGTTTTTT	TRBJ2-2	few	.	TRBV10-3
CASSGAEAYEQYF	TGTGCCAGCAGCGGGGCAGAGGCCTACGAGCAGTACTTC	TRBJ2-7	few	.	TRBV3-1
CASSSGTGPTEAFF	TGCGCCAGCAGCTCCGGGACAGGGCCCACTGAAGCTTTCTTT	TRBJ1-1	.	TRBD1	TRBV5-1
CASSKRGTYEQYF	TGTGCCAGCAGTAAGCGGGGGACCTACGAGCAGTACTTC	TRBJ2-7	many	TRBD2	TRBV28
CASRNTGTGGYEQYF	TGTGCCAGCAGAAACACCGGGACAGGAGGTTACGAGCAGTACTTC	TRBJ2-7	.	TRBD1	TRBV6-5
CASSWKTSGKGETQYF	TGCGCCAGCAGCTGGAAGACTAGCGGGAAGGGAGAGACCCAGTACTTC	TRBJ2-5	few	TRBD2	TRBV5-1
CASSLVTGGTDTQYF	TGTGCCAGCAGTTTAGTCACAGGGGGCACAGATACGCAGTATTTT	TRBJ2-3	many	TRBD1	TRBV12-3/TRBV12-4
CASSQDPTDNYGYTF	TGCGCCAGCAGCCAAGATCCCACAGATAACTATGGCTACACCTTC	TRBJ1-2	many	.	TRBV4-3
CASSKLQGAPYEQYF	TGTGCCAGCAGTAAACTACAGGGGGCTCCCTACGAGCAGTACTTC	TRBJ2-7	.	TRBD1	TRBV6-2/TRBV6-3
CASSPPNRGHTDTQYF	TGTGCCAGCTCACCACCAAACAGGGGCCACACAGATACGCAGTATTTT	TRBJ2-3	.	TRBD1	TRBV18
CAWSRKGGQETQYF	TGTGCCTGGAGTCGAAAAGGGGGACAAGAGACCCAGTACTTC	TRBJ2-5	.	.	TRBV30
CATSDNRQGGNQPQHF	TGTGCCACCAGTGACAACCGACAGGGAGGCAATCAGCCCCAGCATTTT	TRBJ1-5	few	TRBD1	TRBV24-1
CSVVYGHTQFF	TGCAGCGTTGTATACGGACACACCCAATTCTTC	TRBJ2-1	many	.	TRBV29-1